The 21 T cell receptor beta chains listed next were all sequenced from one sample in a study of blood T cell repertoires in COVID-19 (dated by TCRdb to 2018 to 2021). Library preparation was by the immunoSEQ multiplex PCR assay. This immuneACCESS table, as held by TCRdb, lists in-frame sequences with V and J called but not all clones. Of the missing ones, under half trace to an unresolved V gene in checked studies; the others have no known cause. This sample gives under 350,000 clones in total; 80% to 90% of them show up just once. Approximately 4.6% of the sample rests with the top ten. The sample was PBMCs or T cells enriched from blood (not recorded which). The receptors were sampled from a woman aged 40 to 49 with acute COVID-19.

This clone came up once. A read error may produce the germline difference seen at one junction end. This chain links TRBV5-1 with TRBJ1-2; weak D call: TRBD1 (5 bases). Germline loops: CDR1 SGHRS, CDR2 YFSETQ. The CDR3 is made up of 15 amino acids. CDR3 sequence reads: CASSLEGPRNSGYTF. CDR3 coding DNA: TGCGCCAGCAGCTTGGAGGGGCCCCGAAACTCTGGCTACACCTTC. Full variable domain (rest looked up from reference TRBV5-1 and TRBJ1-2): KAGVTQTPRYLIKTRGQQVTLSCSPISGHRSVSWYQQTPGQGLQFLFEYFSETQRNKGNFPGRFSGRQFSNSRSEMNVSTLELGDSALYLCASSLEGPRNSGYTFGSGTRLTVV.

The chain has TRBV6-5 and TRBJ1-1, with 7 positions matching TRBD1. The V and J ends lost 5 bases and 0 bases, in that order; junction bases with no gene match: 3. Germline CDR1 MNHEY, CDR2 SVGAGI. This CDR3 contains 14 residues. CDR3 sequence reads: CASSTQGVNTEAFF. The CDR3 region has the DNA TGTGCCAGCAGTACCCAGGGGGTGAACACTGAAGCTTTCTTT.

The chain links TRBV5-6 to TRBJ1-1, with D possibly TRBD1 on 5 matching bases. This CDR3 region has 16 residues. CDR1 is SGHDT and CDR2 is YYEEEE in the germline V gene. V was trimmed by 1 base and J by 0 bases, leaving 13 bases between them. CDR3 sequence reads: CASSLRGLPLNTEAFF. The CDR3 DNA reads TGTGCCAGCAGCTTGCGGGGGTTACCGTTGAACACTGAAGCTTTCTTT.

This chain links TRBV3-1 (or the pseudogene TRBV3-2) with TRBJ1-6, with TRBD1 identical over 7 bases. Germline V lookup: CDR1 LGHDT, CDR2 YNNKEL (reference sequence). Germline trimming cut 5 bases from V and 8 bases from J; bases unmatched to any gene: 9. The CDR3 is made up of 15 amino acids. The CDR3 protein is CASSTQTGFDSPLHF. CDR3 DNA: TGTGCCAGCAGCACCCAGACAGGGTTTGATTCACCCCTCCACTTT.

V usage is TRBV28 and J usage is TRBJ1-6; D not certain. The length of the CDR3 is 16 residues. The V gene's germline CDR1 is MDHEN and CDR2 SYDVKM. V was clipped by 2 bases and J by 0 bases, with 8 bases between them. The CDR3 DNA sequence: TGTGCCAGCAGTTTAGGTCACAGCTCCTATAATTCACCCCTCCACTTT. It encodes CASSLGHSSYNSPLHF.

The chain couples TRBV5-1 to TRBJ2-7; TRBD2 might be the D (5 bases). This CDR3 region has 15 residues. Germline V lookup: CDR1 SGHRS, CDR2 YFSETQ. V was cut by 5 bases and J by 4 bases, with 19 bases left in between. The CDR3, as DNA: TGCGCCAGCAGGGACCCTTCGGCGGGCGGGTACGAGCAGTACTTC. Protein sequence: CASRDPSAGGYEQYF.

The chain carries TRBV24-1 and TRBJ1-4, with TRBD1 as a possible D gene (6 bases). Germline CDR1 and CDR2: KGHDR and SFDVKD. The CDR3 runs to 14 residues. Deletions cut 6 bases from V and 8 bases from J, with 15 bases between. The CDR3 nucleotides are TGTGCCACCAGTTCCGGGATAAGGGGGGAAAAACTGTTTTTT. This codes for CATSSGIRGEKLFF.

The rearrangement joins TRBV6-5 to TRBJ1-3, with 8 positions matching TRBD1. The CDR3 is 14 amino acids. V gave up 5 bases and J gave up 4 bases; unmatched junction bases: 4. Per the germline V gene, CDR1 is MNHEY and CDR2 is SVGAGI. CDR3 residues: CASSRTGHGNTIYF. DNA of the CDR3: TGTGCCAGCAGTCGGACAGGGCACGGAAACACCATATATTTT.

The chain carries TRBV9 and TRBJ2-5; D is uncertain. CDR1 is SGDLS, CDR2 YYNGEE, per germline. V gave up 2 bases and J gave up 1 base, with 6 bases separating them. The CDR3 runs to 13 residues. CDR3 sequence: CASSVSSQETQYF. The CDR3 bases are TGTGCCAGCAGCGTTAGCTCCCAAGAGACCCAGTACTTC.

CDR3 protein: CSASASGNPEQYF. The CDR3 DNA sequence: TGCAGTGCTAGTGCTAGCGGGAACCCCGAGCAGTACTTC. The genes are TRBV20-1 and TRBJ2-7, with 9 bases fitting TRBD2. The V gene end was trimmed by 3 bases and the J gene end by 6 bases; junction bases not matched to a gene: 6. The CDR3 extends over 13 amino acids. CDR1 and CDR2 from the germline V gene are DFQATT and SNEGSKA (reference sequence).

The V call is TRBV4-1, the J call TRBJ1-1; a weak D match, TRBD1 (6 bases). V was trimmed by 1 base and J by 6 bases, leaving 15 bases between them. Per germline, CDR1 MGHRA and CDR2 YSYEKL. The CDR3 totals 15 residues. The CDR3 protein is CASSQGTTGFAEAFF. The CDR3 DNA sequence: TGCGCCAGCAGCCAAGGTACCACAGGGTTCGCTGAAGCTTTCTTT.

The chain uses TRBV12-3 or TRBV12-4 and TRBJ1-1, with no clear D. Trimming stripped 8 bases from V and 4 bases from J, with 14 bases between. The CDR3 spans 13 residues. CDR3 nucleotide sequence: TGTGCCAGCGATAGGAGGAACGGCACTGAAGCTTTCTTT. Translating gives CASDRRNGTEAFF.

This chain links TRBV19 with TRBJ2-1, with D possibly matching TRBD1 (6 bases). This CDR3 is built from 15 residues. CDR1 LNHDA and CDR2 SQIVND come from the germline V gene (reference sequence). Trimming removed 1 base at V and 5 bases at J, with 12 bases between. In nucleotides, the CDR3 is TGTGCCAGTAGTATAGTAGGGGGAATAAACAATGAGCAGTTCTTC. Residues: CASSIVGGINNEQFF.

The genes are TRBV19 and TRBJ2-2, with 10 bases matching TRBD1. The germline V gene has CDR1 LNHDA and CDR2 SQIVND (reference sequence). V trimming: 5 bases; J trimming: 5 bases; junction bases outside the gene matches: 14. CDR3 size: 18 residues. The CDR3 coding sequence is TGTGCCAGTAGTTATATGGGGGGGACAGGGGTACGAACCGGGGAGCTGTTTTTT. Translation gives CASSYMGGTGVRTGELFF.

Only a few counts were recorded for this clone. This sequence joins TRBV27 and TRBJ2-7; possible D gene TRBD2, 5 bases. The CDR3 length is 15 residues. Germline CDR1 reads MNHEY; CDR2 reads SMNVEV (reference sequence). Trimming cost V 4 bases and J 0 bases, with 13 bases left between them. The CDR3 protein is CASSSLGVTSYEQYF. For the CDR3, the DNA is TGTGCCAGCAGTTCCTTGGGAGTCACCTCCTACGAGCAGTACTTC.

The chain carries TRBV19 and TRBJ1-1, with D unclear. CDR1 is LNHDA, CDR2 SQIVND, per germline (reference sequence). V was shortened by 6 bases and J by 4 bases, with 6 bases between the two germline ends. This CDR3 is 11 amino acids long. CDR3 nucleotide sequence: TGTGCCAGTAGATATGTCACTGAAGCTTTCTTT. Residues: CASRYVTEAFF.

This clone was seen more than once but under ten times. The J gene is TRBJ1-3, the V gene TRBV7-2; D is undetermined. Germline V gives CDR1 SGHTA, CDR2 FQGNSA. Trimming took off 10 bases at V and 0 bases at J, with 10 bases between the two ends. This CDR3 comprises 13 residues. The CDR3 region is CATASNSGNTIYF. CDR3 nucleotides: TGTGCCACCGCGAGCAACTCTGGAAACACCATATATTTT.

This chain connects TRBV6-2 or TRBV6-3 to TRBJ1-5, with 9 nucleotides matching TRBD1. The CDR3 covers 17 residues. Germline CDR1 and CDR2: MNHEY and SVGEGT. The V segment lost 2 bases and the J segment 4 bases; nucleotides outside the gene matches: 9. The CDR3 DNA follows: TGTGCCAGCAGTTACCCCGGGACAGGGTGGGGGAATCAGCCCCAGCATTTT. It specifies CASSYPGTGWGNQPQHF.

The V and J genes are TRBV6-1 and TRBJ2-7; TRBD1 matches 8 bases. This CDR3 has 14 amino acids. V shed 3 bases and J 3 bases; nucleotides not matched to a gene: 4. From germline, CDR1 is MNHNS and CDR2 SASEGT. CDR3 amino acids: CASSDQGAIYEQYF. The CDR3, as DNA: TGTGCCAGCAGTGACCAGGGGGCGATCTACGAGCAGTACTTC.

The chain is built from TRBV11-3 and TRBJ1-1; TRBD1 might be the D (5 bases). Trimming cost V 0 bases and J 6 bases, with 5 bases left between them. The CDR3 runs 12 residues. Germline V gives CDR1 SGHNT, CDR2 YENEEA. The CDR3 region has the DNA TGTGCCAGCAGCTTAGAAGGGGCTGAAGCTTTCTTT. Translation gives CASSLEGAEAFF.

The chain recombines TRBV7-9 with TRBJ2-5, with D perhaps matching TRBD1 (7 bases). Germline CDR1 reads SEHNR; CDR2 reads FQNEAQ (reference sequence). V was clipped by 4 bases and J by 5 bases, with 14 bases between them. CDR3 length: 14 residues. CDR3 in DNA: TGTGCCAGCAGCTCGGCAGGGGGGAAGGAGACCCAGTACTTC. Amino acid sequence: CASSSAGGKETQYF.